The entry below gives a single T cell receptor beta chain sequence along with its context. Per the original methods: Estimates of nucleated cell counts were drawn from the amplification of reference gene primers. Measured with immunoSEQ multiplex PCR; TCRdb has only the in-frame clones, and not every one. That table furnishes V, J and clone size, whereas the DNA furnished D and trimming. The data show about 100,000 clones, 85% seen once. The data originate from a study of blood T cell repertoires in COVID-19. Study at large: COVID-19 samples, acute and convalescent, were from the United States, Italy and Spain. Nucleic acid was either cDNA or gDNA, and it came from T cells, B-cell-depleted T cells, or PBMCs.

Input material: peripheral blood. The TCR was taken from a man aged 50-60 years with active or convalescent COVID-19.

CDR3 loop: CASSQIWGAGELFF. DNA for the CDR3: TGTGCCAGCAGCCAAATCTGGGGGGCCGGGGAGCTGTTTTTT. The gene calls are TRBV3-1 (or the pseudogene TRBV3-2) and TRBJ2-2; TRBD2 might be the D (6 bases). This CDR3 comprises 14 residues. Trimming left V 2 bases short and J 6 bases short, with 10 bases between. Germline V gene data show CDR1 as LGHDT and CDR2 as YNNKEL (reference sequence).